The sequence of this TCR beta chain was determined in a study of T cell changes during pregnancy in multiple sclerosis. Sequencing used immunoSEQ multiplex PCR; TCRdb keeps in-frame clones, though not all of them. The table has 35,000 to 45,000 clones, 70% to 90% seen once. Germline V CDR1 and CDR2: SGHNT, YYREEE (reference sequence). V was pared by 3 bases and J by 8 bases, with 4 bases of the junction left unmatched. The CDR3 contains 14 residues. The chain is built from TRBV5-4 and TRBJ1-4; 10 nucleotides line up with TRBD1. The TCR sequence derives from a female donor with multiple sclerosis, enrolled in a pregnancy study. Sequencing used CD4+ T cells from peripheral blood mononuclear cells, obtained after pregnancy. The DNA for the CDR3 is TGTGCCAGCAGCTCCCGGGACAGGGGAGAAAAACTGTTTTTT. Translated, it gives CASSSRDRGEKLFF.